This T cell receptor beta chain was recorded in a study of blood T cell repertoires in COVID-19. On the study more broadly: Acute and convalescent COVID-19 specimens originated in the United States, Italy and Spain. From T cells, B-cell-depleted T cells, or PBMCs came the material, which was cDNA or gDNA.

Original methodology: For nucleated cells, counts were estimated from reference gene primer amplification. Here immunoSEQ multiplex PCR was the method, and the copy in TCRdb shows in-frame clones only, minus some. V, J and clone size were drawn from that table, and D and trimming were deduced from the DNA. The data contain 100,000 to 150,000 clones, around 86% of them singletons. The receptor was derived from a woman of 80 years or more with acute or convalescent COVID-19. The sequenced sample was peripheral blood.

The CDR3 region is CASNLWTGINEKLFF. Written as DNA, the CDR3 is TGTGCCAGCAACCTTTGGACGGGAATTAATGAAAAACTGTTTTTT. The rearrangement uses TRBV2 and TRBJ1-4; D not certain. The CDR3 is 15 residues long. The V end lost 7 bases, the J end lost 4 bases, and 16 bases lay between the germline ends. Germline CDR1 is SNHLY and CDR2 is FYNNEI.